Presented here are 16 T cell receptor beta chains from one specimen sequenced in a study of blood T cell repertoires in COVID-19. Profiled with immunoSEQ multiplex PCR; TCRdb holds only in-frame clones, not every one. The sample includes some 270,000 clones, around 90% of them seen just once. The sequenced sample consisted of PBMCs or T cells enriched from blood (not recorded which). Source of these receptors: a woman aged 40 to 50 who had recovered from COVID-19.

The V and J genes are TRBV19 and TRBJ1-1, with D possibly matching TRBD1 (6 bases). The CDR3 covers 15 residues. Trimming stripped 10 bases from V and 4 bases from J, with 22 bases between. Germline CDR1 reads LNHDA; CDR2 reads SQIVND (reference sequence). The CDR3 DNA is TGTGCCACGACCCTTGGGGGCTCCCCCCGCACTGAAGCTTTCTTT. As protein: CATTLGGSPRTEAFF.

This chain uses TRBV2 with TRBJ2-2; 7 bases are shared with TRBD2. This CDR3 spans 15 amino acids. Germline trimming cut 11 bases from V and 8 bases from J; bases unmatched to any gene: 17. CDR1 is SNHLY and CDR2 is FYNNEI in the germline V gene. The CDR3 nucleotides are TGTGCCGCCCGGGGAGGGGAAGGGGTCACTGGGGAGCTGTTTTTT. Amino acid sequence: CAARGGEGVTGELFF. The whole variable domain, filled in from reference TRBV2 and TRBJ2-2, reads EPEVTQTPSHQVTQMGQEVILRCVPISNHLYFYWYRQILGQKVEFLVSFYNNEISEKSEIFDDQFSVERPDGSNFTLKIRSTKLEDSAMYFCAARGGEGVTGELFFGEGSRLTVL.

The chain carries TRBV3-1 (or the pseudogene TRBV3-2) and TRBJ2-1, with TRBD2 matching 8 bases. The length of the CDR3 is 14 residues. Germline values: CDR1 LGHDT, CDR2 YNNKEL (reference sequence). V shed 1 base, J shed 15 bases, and the junction held 11 bases outside the gene matches. CDR3 in amino acids: CASSQGSSGATLFF. CDR3 DNA sequence: TGTGCCAGCAGCCAAGGGAGTAGCGGGGCCACACTGTTCTTC.

The chain's CDR3 is CASSLVSGYEQYF. The CDR3, as DNA: TGCGCCAGCAGCTTGGTTAGCGGCTACGAGCAGTACTTC. The V call is TRBV5-1, the J call TRBJ2-7, with D maybe TRBD2 (6 bases). Germline CDR1 and CDR2: SGHRS and YFSETQ. The V and J ends lost 0 bases and 3 bases respectively, with 7 bases between them. This CDR3 is 13 amino acids long.

This chain connects TRBV27 to TRBJ2-5; D is undetermined. CDR3 size: 14 residues. Trimming took 5 bases from V and 5 from J, leaving 15 bases between them. The germline V gene has CDR1 MNHEY and CDR2 SMNVEV (reference sequence). The CDR3 spells CASSTRNSPETQYF. CDR3 bases: TGTGCCAGCAGTACCCGGAACAGCCCTGAGACCCAGTACTTC.

The chain is built from TRBV7-9 and TRBJ2-2; 8 bases match TRBD1. CDR1 is SEHNR and CDR2 is FQNEAQ in the germline V gene (reference sequence). The CDR3 consists of 17 residues. Losses at the gene ends were 1 base for V and 3 bases for J; bases not matched to a gene: 7. CDR3 protein: CASSLVQTGDDTGELFF. As DNA, the CDR3 is TGTGCCAGCAGCTTAGTCCAGACAGGGGACGACACCGGGGAGCTGTTTTTT.

CDR3 residues: CASSEAGAVGYTF. CDR3 sequence (DNA): TGTGCCAGCAGTGAGGCGGGGGCGGTTGGCTACACCTTC. This chain links TRBV2 with TRBJ1-2; D is possibly TRBD1 (6 bases). V gave up 3 bases and J gave up 7 bases, with 12 bases separating them. Germline CDR1 and CDR2: SNHLY and FYNNEI. The CDR3 runs 13 residues.

The gene calls are TRBV7-2 and TRBJ1-2, with D unresolved. Germline V lookup: CDR1 SGHTA, CDR2 FQGNSA. With 5 bases removed from V and 0 bases from J, the gap between germline ends came to 13 bases. This CDR3 is 15 amino acids long. The CDR3 reads CASSLSPAANYGYTF. As DNA, the CDR3 is TGTGCCAGCAGCCTCAGCCCTGCGGCTAACTATGGCTACACCTTC.

The rearrangement uses TRBV3-1 (or the pseudogene TRBV3-2) and TRBJ1-6; the D is unclear. CDR1 and CDR2 (germline): LGHDT, YNNKEL (reference sequence). Trimming removed 2 bases at V and 3 bases at J, with 11 bases between. There are 16 residues in the CDR3. CDR3 DNA: TGTGCCAGCAGCCAATCGGACGGAGGCTATAATTCACCCCTCCACTTT. Its translation: CASSQSDGGYNSPLHF.

The chain recombines TRBV2 with TRBJ1-5, with D tentatively TRBD1 (6 bases). CDR3 length: 14 amino acids. Trimming shortened V by 4 bases and J by 0 bases, and 7 bases separated the two germline ends. In germline, CDR1 is SNHLY, CDR2 FYNNEI. The CDR3 DNA reads TGTGCCAGCAGTGGACAGGTTAGCAATCAGCCCCAGCATTTT. This gives the protein CASSGQVSNQPQHF.

This rearrangement joins TRBV11-2 to TRBJ2-7; unclear D gene. With 5 bases removed from V and 1 base from J, the gap between germline ends came to 18 bases. The CDR3 covers 16 residues. CDR1 SGHAT and CDR2 FQNNGV come from the germline V gene. CDR3 bases: TGTGCCAGCAGCCCGATTATAGGCAGGAAATCCTACGAGCAGTACTTC. This translates into CASSPIIGRKSYEQYF.

V and J are TRBV7-9 and TRBJ1-2; no definite D call. Deletions cut 3 bases from V and 3 bases from J, with 14 bases between. CDR1 is SEHNR and CDR2 is FQNEAQ in the germline V gene (reference sequence). The CDR3 length is 15 residues. The CDR3 coding sequence is TGTGCCAGCAGCTTCGGTTTAGGGAGGGACTATGGCTACACCTTC. Amino acid sequence: CASSFGLGRDYGYTF.

This clone appeared a single time. The chain carries TRBV5-6 and TRBJ1-2; a weak D match, TRBD1 (5 bases). This CDR3 is built from 14 residues. Germline values: CDR1 SGHDT, CDR2 YYEEEE. The ends were cut back, 0 bases at V and 0 bases at J, with 6 bases in the middle. CDR3 sequence reads: CASSLGQSNYGYTF. In nucleotides, the CDR3 is TGTGCCAGCAGCTTGGGACAGTCTAACTATGGCTACACCTTC.

As DNA, the CDR3 is TGTGCCAGCAGCCCGGGACAGGGGGCGGACACCATATATTTT. Its translation: CASSPGQGADTIYF. The rearrangement joins TRBV3-1 (or the pseudogene TRBV3-2) to TRBJ1-3; 12 bases line up with TRBD1. In germline, CDR1 is LGHDT, CDR2 YNNKEL (reference sequence). V lost 4 bases, J lost 8 bases, and 3 bases stayed unmatched. This CDR3 is 14 amino acids long.

The V and J genes are TRBV7-2 and TRBJ1-2, with unresolved D. V lost 5 bases and J 3 bases, leaving 16 bases between the germline ends. Germline CDR1 reads SGHTA; CDR2 reads FQGNSA. The CDR3 has 15 residues. The CDR3 reads CASSLTTPADYGYTF. Here the CDR3 DNA reads TGTGCCAGCAGCCTAACAACACCTGCGGACTATGGCTACACCTTC.

The V call is TRBV4-3, the J call TRBJ2-5; 11 positions agree with TRBD2. CDR1 LGHNA and CDR2 YSLEER come from the germline V gene. The CDR3 runs 18 residues. V lost 2 bases and J lost 2; bases outside the gene matches: 10. In DNA, the CDR3 is TGCGCCAGCAGCCAAAGGGACGGGACTAGCGGTGATCAAGAGACCCAGTACTTC. The encoded protein is CASSQRDGTSGDQETQYF.